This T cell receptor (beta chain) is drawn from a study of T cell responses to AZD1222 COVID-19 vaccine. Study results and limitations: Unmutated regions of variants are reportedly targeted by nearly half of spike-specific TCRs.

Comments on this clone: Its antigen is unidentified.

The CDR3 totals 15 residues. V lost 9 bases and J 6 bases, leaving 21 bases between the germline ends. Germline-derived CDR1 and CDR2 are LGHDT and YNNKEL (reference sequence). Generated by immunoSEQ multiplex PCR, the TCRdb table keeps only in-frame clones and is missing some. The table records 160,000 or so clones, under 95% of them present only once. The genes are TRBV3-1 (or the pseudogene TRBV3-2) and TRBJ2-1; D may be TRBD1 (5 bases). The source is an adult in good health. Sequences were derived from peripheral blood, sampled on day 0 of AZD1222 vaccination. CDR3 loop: CASSLTDRRGNEQFF. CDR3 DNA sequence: TGTGCCAGTTCCTTGACAGATCGCCGCGGCAATGAGCAGTTCTTC.